Sequencing of this TCR beta chain was carried out in a study of shared T cell receptors in the human thymus (dated by TCRdb to the early 2020s). Broadly, across the study: The study examined how self-reactive, shared T-cell receptor alpha chains are generated in the human thymus.

Libraries were made using the immunoSEQ multiplex PCR assay. TCRdb holds this immuneACCESS table with in-frame rearrangements only. Some clones are missing; in checked studies, unresolved V genes explain under half, and the rest has no known cause. In this sample the table shows hundreds of thousands of clones, around 93% of which occur a single time. The ten largest account for around 0.018% of the sample. Details on this clone: This receptor's antigen is unknown. There are no base qualities to consult, and no much larger clone falls within one base.

Sequences SGDLS (CDR1) and YYNGEE (CDR2) are obtained from the germline V gene. The CDR3 covers 17 residues, taking in both the cysteine and the phenylalanine. Just CDR3 DNA is preserved here, 51 bases in frame from base 1. Unmatched junction bases come to 13, with V trimmed by 4 bases and J by 0 bases. The receptor comes from a human donor. The chain links TRBV9 with TRBJ2-7; 7 of the junction bases match TRBD1. The sequenced material came from thymocytes. CDR3 loop: CASSWGTRDRPSYEQYF. The sequenced DNA is TGTGCCAGCAGCTGGGGGACCCGGGACAGACCCTCCTACGAGCAGTACTTC.